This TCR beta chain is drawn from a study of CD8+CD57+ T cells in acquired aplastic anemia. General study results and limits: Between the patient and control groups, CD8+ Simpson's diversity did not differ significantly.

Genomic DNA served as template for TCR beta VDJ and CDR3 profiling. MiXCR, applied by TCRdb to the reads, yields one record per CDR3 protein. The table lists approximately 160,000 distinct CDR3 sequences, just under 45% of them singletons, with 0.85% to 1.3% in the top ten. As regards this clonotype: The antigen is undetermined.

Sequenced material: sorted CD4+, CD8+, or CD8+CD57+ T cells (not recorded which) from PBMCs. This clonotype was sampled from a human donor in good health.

CDR3 in amino acids: CASSPPGSAIEAFF. The CDR3 DNA follows: TGTGCCAGCTCACCACCGGGTTCGGCAATTGAAGCTTTCTTT. V gene TRBV18 combines with J gene TRBJ1-1; unclear D gene. V shed 0 bases and J shed 7 bases, with 12 bases lying between them. This CDR3 contains 14 residues. Germline V gene sequence: CDR1 KGHSH, CDR2 LQKENI.